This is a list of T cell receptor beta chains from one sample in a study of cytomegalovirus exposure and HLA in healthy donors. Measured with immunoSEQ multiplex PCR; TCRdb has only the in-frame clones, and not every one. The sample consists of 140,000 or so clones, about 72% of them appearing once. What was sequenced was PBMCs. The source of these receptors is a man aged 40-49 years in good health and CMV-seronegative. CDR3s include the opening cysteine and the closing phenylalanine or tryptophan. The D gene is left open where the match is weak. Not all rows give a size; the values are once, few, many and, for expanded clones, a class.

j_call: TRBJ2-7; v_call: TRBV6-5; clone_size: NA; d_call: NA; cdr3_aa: CASSYRTAFSYEQYF; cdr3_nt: TGTGCCAGCAGTTACCGGACTGCCTTCTCCTACGAGCAGTACTTC
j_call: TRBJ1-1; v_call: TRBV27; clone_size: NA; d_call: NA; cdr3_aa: CASSLSGMGSNTEAFF; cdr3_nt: TGTGCCAGCAGTTTATCCGGGATGGGTTCGAACACTGAAGCTTTCTTT
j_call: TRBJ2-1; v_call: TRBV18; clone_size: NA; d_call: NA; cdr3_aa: CASSLVTSNNEQFF; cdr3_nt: TGTGCCAGCTCACTTGTTACAAGTAACAATGAGCAGTTCTTC
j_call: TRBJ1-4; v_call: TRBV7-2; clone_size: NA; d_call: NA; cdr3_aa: CASSLVGPGNEKLFF; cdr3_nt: TGTGCCAGCAGCTTAGTCGGTCCAGGGAATGAAAAACTGTTTTTT
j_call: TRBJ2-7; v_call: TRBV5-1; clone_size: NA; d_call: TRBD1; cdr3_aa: CASSQGQGYYEQYF; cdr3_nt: TGCGCCAGCAGCCAAGGACAGGGGTACTACGAGCAGTACTTC
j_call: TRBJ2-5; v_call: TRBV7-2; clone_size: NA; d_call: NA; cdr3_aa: CASSLNPGDQETQYF; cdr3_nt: TGTGCCAGCAGCTTAAATCCCGGGGACCAAGAGACCCAGTACTTC
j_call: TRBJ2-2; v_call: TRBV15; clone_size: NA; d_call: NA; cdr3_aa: CATSRDPWGANTGELFF; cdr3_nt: TGTGCCACCAGCAGAGACCCCTGGGGGGCGAACACCGGGGAGCTGTTTTTT
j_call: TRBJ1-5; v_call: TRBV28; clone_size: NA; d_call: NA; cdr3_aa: CASKSGAGYQPQHF; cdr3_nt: TGTGCCAGCAAGAGTGGGGCAGGCTATCAGCCCCAGCATTTT
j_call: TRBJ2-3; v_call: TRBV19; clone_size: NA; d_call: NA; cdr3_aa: CATNESPRGLTDTQYF; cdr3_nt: TGTGCCACTAACGAAAGTCCGAGAGGGTTAACAGATACGCAGTATTTT
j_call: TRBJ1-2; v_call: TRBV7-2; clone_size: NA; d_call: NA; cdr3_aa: CASSLDRNNYGYTF; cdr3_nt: TGTGCCAGCAGCTTAGACAGAAACAACTATGGCTACACCTTC
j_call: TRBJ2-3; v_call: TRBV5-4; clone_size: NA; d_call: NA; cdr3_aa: CASSWEGGGSTDTQYF; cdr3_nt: TGTGCCAGCAGCTGGGAGGGGGGGGGCAGCACAGATACGCAGTATTTT
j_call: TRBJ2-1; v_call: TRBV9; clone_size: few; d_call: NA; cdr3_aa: CASSVESVSSYNEQFF; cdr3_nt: TGTGCCAGCAGCGTAGAAAGCGTGAGCTCCTACAATGAGCAGTTCTTC
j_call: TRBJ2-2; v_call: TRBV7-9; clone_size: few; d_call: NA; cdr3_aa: CASSLAGSTGELFF; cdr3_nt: TGTGCCAGCAGCTTAGCCGGGAGCACCGGGGAGCTGTTTTTT
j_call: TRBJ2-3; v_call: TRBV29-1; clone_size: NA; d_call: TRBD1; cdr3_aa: CSVEVPWTGGSTDTQYF; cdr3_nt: TGCAGCGTTGAAGTCCCCTGGACAGGGGGGAGCACAGATACGCAGTATTTT
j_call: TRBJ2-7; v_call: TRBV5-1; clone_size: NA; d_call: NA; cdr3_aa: CASSRGTSYEQYF; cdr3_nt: TGCGCCAGCAGCCGCGGGACTTCCTACGAGCAGTACTTC
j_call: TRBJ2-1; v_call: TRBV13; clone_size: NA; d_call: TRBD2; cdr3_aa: CASSSGTSGYNEQFF; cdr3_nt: TGTGCCAGCAGCTCCGGGACTAGCGGTTACAATGAGCAGTTCTTC
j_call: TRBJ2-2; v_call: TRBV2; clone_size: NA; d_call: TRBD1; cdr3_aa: CASRRQGMTGELFF; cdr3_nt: TGTGCCAGCAGAAGACAGGGAATGACCGGGGAGCTGTTTTTT
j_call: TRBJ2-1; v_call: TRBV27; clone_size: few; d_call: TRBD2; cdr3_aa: CASSWSHSGRGQFF; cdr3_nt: TGTGCCAGCAGTTGGAGTCATAGCGGGAGAGGGCAGTTCTTC
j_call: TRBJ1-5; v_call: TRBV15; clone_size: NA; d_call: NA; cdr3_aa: CATSSIGDNQPQHF; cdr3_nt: TGTGCCACCAGCAGTATAGGGGACAATCAGCCCCAGCATTTT
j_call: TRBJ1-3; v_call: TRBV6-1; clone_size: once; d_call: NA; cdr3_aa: CASSASPRDGNTIYF; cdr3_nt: TGTGCCAGCAGTGCGTCCCCAAGAGATGGAAACACCATATATTTT
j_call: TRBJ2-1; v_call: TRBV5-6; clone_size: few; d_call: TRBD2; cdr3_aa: CASSFGLAGYNEQFF; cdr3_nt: TGTGCCAGCAGCTTCGGACTAGCGGGTTACAATGAGCAGTTCTTC
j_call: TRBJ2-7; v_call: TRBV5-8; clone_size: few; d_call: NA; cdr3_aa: CASSALLASPYEQYF; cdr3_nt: TGTGCCAGCAGCGCACTACTAGCATCCCCCTACGAGCAGTACTTC
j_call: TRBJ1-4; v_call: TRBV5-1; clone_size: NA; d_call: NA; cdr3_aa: CASSLAGANEKLFF; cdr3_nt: TGCGCCAGCAGCTTGGCAGGGGCCAATGAAAAACTGTTTTTT
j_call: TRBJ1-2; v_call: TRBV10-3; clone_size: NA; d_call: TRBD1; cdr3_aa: CAISRSGQGAGYGYTF; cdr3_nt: TGTGCCATCAGCCGATCTGGACAGGGGGCAGGCTATGGCTACACCTTC
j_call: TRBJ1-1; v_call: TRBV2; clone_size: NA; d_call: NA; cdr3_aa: CASSAFWGDTEAFF; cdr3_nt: TGTGCCAGCAGCGCTTTTTGGGGCGACACTGAAGCTTTCTTT
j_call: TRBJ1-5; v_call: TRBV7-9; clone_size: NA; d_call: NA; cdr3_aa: CASSLGGLNQPQHF; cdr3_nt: TGTGCCAGCAGCTTAGGGGGCCTAAATCAGCCCCAGCATTTT
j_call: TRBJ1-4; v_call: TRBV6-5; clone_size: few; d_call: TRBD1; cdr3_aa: CASSSDRNEKLFF; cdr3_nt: TGTGCCAGCAGTTCGGACAGGAATGAAAAACTGTTTTTT
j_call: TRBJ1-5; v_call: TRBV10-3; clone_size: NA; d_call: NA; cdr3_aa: CAISESGGNQPQHF; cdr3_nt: TGTGCCATCAGTGAGTCGGGGGGAAATCAGCCCCAGCATTTT
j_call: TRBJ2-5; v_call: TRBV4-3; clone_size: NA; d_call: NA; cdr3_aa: CASSQEFRGRETQYF; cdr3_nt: TGCGCCAGCAGCCAAGAATTCAGGGGACGGGAGACCCAGTACTTC
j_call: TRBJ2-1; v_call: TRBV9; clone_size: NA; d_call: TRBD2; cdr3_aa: CASSVELAGINEQFF; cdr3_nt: TGTGCCAGCAGCGTAGAACTAGCGGGAATAAATGAGCAGTTCTTC
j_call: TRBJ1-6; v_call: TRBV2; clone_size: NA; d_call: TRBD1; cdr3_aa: CASGKGASSYNSPLNF; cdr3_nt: TGTGCCAGCGGGAAGGGGGCTAGCTCCTATAATTCACCCCTCAACTTT
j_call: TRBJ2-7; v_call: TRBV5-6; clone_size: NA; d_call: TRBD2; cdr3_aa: CASSPGLILSYEQYF; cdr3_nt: TGTGCCAGCAGCCCGGGACTAATACTCTCCTACGAGCAGTACTTC
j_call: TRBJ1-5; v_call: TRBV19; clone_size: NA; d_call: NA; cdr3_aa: CASSLGWGDQPQHF; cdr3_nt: TGTGCCAGTAGCCTCGGGTGGGGGGATCAGCCCCAGCATTTT
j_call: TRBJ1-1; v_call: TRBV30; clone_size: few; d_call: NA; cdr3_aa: CAWSGSGEGETEAFF; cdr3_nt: TGTGCCTGGAGCGGATCGGGGGAAGGGGAAACTGAAGCTTTCTTT
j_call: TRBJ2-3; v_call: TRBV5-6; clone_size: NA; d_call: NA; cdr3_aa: CASSSGLITDTQYF; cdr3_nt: TGTGCCAGCAGCTCAGGACTTATCACAGATACGCAGTATTTT
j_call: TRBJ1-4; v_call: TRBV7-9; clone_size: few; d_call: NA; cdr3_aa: CASSHSVGSNEKLFF; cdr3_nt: TGTGCCAGCAGCCACAGTGTTGGGTCTAATGAAAAACTGTTTTTT
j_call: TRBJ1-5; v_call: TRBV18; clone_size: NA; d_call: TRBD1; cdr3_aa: CASSPGQGSNQPQHF; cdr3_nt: TGTGCCAGCTCACCCGGACAGGGAAGCAATCAGCCCCAGCATTTT
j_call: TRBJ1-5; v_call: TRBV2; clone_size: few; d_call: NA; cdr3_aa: CASTTTSNQPQNF; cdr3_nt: TGTGCCAGCACCACTACAAGTAATCAGCCCCAGAATTTT
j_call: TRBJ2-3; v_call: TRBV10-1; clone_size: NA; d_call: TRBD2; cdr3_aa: CASSDLKLAGADTQYF; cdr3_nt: TGCGCCAGCAGTGATCTCAAACTAGCGGGAGCAGATACGCAGTATTTT
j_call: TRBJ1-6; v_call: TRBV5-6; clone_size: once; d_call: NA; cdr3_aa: CASSFSRGGSCFHSPLHF; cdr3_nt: TGTGCCAGCAGCTTCAGCCGGGGAGGGAGTTGTTTTCATTCACCCCTCCACTTT
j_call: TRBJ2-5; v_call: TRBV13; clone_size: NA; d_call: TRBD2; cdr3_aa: CASSLALAGVETQYF; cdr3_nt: TGTGCCAGCAGCTTAGCCCTAGCGGGAGTAGAGACCCAGTACTTC
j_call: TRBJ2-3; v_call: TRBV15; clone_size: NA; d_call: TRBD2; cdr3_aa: CATSRGQGLATDTQYF; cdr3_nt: TGTGCCACCAGCAGAGGCCAGGGACTAGCGACAGATACGCAGTATTTT
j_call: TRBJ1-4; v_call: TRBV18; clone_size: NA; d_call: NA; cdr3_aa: CASSRARDATNEKLFF; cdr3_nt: TGTGCCAGCTCACGAGCCCGGGATGCAACTAATGAAAAACTGTTTTTT
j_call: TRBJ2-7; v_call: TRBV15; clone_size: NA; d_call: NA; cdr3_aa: CATSPPDRSYEQYF; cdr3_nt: TGTGCCACCAGCCCACCGGACAGATCTTACGAGCAGTACTTC
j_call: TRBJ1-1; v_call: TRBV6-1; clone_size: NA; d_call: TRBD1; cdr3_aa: CASLGRTGETEAFF; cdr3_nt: TGTGCCAGCCTTGGCCGGACAGGGGAGACTGAAGCTTTCTTT
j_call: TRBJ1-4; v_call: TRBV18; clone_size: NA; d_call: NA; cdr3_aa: CASSPGLNEKLFF; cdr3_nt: TGTGCCAGCTCACCCGGTCTAAATGAAAAACTGTTTTTT
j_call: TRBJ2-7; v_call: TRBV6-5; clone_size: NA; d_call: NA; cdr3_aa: CASSYLNGEGKYF; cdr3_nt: TGTGCCAGCAGTTATTTAAACGGAGAAGGCAAGTACTTC
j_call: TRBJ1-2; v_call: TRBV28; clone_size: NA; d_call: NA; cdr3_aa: CASSLNLANYGYTF; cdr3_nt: TGTGCCAGCAGCCTAAATTTAGCTAACTATGGCTACACCTTC
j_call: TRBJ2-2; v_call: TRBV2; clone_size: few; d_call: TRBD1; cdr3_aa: CASSGTGAGTGELFF; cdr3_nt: TGTGCCAGCAGTGGGACAGGGGCAGGCACCGGGGAGCTGTTTTTT